Presented here are 22 T cell receptor beta chains from one specimen sequenced in a study of cytomegalovirus exposure and HLA in healthy donors. Profiling relied on immunoSEQ multiplex PCR, and the TCRdb table lists in-frame clones only, not all of them. The sample includes 250,000 to 400,000 clones, roughly 87% of them seen just once. The sample was PBMCs. The source of these receptors is a young man in good health and CMV-seronegative.

The rearrangement joins TRBV29-1 to TRBJ1-3; maybe TRBD1 (5 bases). CDR1 and CDR2 (germline): SQVTM, ANQGSEA. V lost 2 bases and J lost 2, with 10 bases in between. The CDR3 consists of 14 residues. The CDR3: CSVETGVTGNTIYF. In DNA form, the CDR3 reads TGCAGCGTTGAAACGGGGGTGACTGGAAACACCATATATTTT.

The J gene is TRBJ2-3, the V gene TRBV4-3; 11 bases align to TRBD2. The V segment lost 2 bases and the J segment 1 base; nucleotides outside the gene matches: 2. The length of the CDR3 is 16 residues. Germline loops: CDR1 LGHNA, CDR2 YSLEER. The CDR3 region is CASSQIAGGGTDTQYF. The CDR3 region has the DNA TGCGCCAGCAGCCAAATAGCGGGGGGGGGCACAGATACGCAGTATTTT.

Points on this clone: A read error may produce the germline difference seen at one junction end. The chain joins TRBV12-5 to TRBJ2-2, with 9 bases identical to TRBD1. The CDR3 sequence is 17 residues long. The germline V gene has CDR1 LGHNT and CDR2 FRNRAP. CDR3 in amino acids: CASALIQGARNTGELFF. As DNA, the CDR3 is TGTGCTAGTGCTTTGATACAGGGGGCGCGGAACACCGGGGAGCTGTTTTTT.

The chain joins TRBV30 to TRBJ1-6, with D possibly being TRBD1 (5 bases). CDR1 is GTSNPN, CDR2 SVGIG, per germline (reference sequence). The CDR3 extends over 13 amino acids. Trimming left V 2 bases short and J 7 bases short, with 9 bases between. CDR3 nucleotide sequence: TGTGCCTGGAGTTTCGGGGGAAATTCACCCCTCCACTTT. Protein: CAWSFGGNSPLHF.

The chain recombines TRBV7-6 with TRBJ2-1; the D gene is possibly TRBD1 (6 bases). CDR3 size: 16 residues. Trimming shortened V by 5 bases and J by 1 base, and 15 bases separated the two germline ends. Looked up from germline, CDR1 is SGHVS and CDR2 is FNYEAQ. CDR3 loop: CASSPQQGLSYNEQFF. The CDR3 DNA is TGTGCCAGCAGCCCGCAACAGGGTCTATCCTACAATGAGCAGTTCTTC.

The rearrangement joins TRBV7-9 to TRBJ1-6, with D maybe TRBD1 (6 bases). V was cut by 2 bases and J by 7 bases, with 9 bases left in between. CDR1 and CDR2 (germline): SEHNR, FQNEAQ (reference sequence). CDR3 length equals 14 residues. The CDR3 is CASSLRQGNSPLHF. CDR3 coding DNA: TGTGCCAGCAGCTTAAGGCAGGGGAATTCACCCCTCCACTTT.

The chain employs TRBV7-6 and TRBJ2-5; TRBD1 might be the D (6 bases). V was clipped by 3 bases and J by 0 bases, with 14 bases between them. Germline CDR1 SGHVS, CDR2 FNYEAQ. There are 16 residues in the CDR3. The CDR3 here is CASSLRQVMYQETQYF. The CDR3 bases are TGTGCCAGCAGCTTGAGACAGGTTATGTACCAAGAGACCCAGTACTTC. Looking up the rest from reference TRBV7-6 and TRBJ2-5 gives the full variable domain: GAGVSQSPRYKVTKRGQDVALRCDPISGHVSLYWYRQALGQGPEFLTYFNYEAQQDKSGLPNDRFSAERPEGSISTLTIQRTEQRDSAMYRCASSLRQVMYQETQYFGPGTRLLVL.

The V and J genes are TRBV18 and TRBJ1-5; D is unclear. There are 14 residues in the CDR3. From germline, CDR1 is KGHSH and CDR2 LQKENI. V gave up 1 base and J gave up 0 bases, with 4 bases separating them. The CDR3 bases are TGTGCCAGCTCACCACAATATAGCAATCAGCCCCAGCATTTT. As protein: CASSPQYSNQPQHF.

Worth noting for this clone: Other DNA sequences in the same sample also yield this CDR3. This sequence joins TRBV6-1 and TRBJ2-7; D is unresolved. This CDR3 comprises 13 residues. Germline V lookup: CDR1 MNHNS, CDR2 SASEGT. The V and J ends lost 3 bases and 2 bases respectively, with 8 bases between them. The CDR3 spells CASSEGQAYEQYF. Here the CDR3 DNA reads TGTGCCAGCAGTGAGGGCCAAGCCTACGAGCAGTACTTC.

The chain links TRBV7-2 to TRBJ1-2, with TRBD1 matching over 8 bases. Trimming at V came to 5 bases and at J to 0 bases, leaving 11 bases not matched to a gene. This CDR3 comprises 17 residues. CDR1 and CDR2 (germline): SGHTA, FQGNSA. The CDR3 reads CASSPLGQVAPNYGYTF. In nucleotides, the CDR3 is TGTGCCAGCAGCCCCCTGGGACAGGTGGCCCCTAACTATGGCTACACCTTC.

The chain uses TRBV2 and TRBJ2-3; weak D call: TRBD2 (5 bases). The V end lost 8 bases, the J end lost 4 bases, and 13 bases lay between the germline ends. Germline V CDR1 and CDR2: SNHLY, FYNNEI. The CDR3 runs 13 residues. CDR3 in DNA: TGTGCCAGCTTGGTCGAGGGCTCAGATACGCAGTATTTT. Its protein is CASLVEGSDTQYF.

J is TRBJ1-2 and V is TRBV6-5; D possibly corresponds to TRBD1 (5 bases). The CDR3 consists of 13 residues. Germline-derived CDR1 and CDR2 are MNHEY and SVGAGI. Trimming took off 7 bases at V and 5 bases at J, with 14 bases between the two ends. The CDR3 bases are TGTGCCAGCAACCGCGGGGGAGGGTATGGCTACACCTTC. This sequence encodes CASNRGGGYGYTF.

The V and J genes are TRBV4-2 and TRBJ2-7; TRBD2 agrees at 15 bases. Trimming removed 0 bases from V and 8 bases from J; junction bases left unmatched: 14. The CDR3 contains 19 residues. Germline assignment: CDR1 LGHNA and CDR2 YNFKEQ. CDR3 bases: TGTGCCAGCAGCCAAGAGGTGGGACTAGCGGGGGGTCAACCCTGGAAGCAGTACTTC. Translation: CASSQEVGLAGGQPWKQYF.

The chain combines TRBV4-1 with TRBJ1-5; D perhaps matches TRBD1 (5 bases). The CDR3 has 15 residues. Trimming cost V 4 bases and J 1 base, with 11 bases left between them. Germline assignment: CDR1 MGHRA and CDR2 YSYEKL. CDR3 DNA: TGCGCCAGCAGCCCGAGGCAGGGAAGCAATCAGCCCCAGCATTTT. It yields the protein CASSPRQGSNQPQHF.

This rearrangement joins TRBV4-3 to TRBJ1-1, with TRBD1 matching 7 bases. CDR3 length: 15 amino acids. V trimming: 0 bases; J trimming: 6 bases; junction bases outside the gene matches: 7. In germline, CDR1 is LGHNA, CDR2 YSLEER. Here the CDR3 reads CASSQDYTGVAEAFF. The CDR3 region has the DNA TGCGCCAGCAGCCAAGATTACACAGGGGTCGCTGAAGCTTTCTTT.

Here the CDR3 reads CASSIGGLNEKLFF. The CDR3 nucleotides read TGTGCCAGTAGTATAGGCGGCCTAAATGAAAAACTGTTTTTT. The genes are TRBV19 and TRBJ1-4, with no clear D. This CDR3 region has 14 residues. The V end was cut by 1 base, the J end by 5 bases, with 8 bases between. Looked up from germline, CDR1 is LNHDA and CDR2 is SQIVND (reference sequence).

The chain recombines TRBV2 with TRBJ1-2, with unresolved D. The CDR3 totals 15 residues. Germline lookup yields CDR1 SNHLY and CDR2 FYNNEI. Trimming took off 4 bases at V and 0 bases at J, with 12 bases between the two ends. The chain's CDR3 is CASSVVPKPNYGYTF. CDR3 nucleotide sequence: TGTGCCAGCAGTGTGGTTCCGAAGCCTAACTATGGCTACACCTTC.

V gene TRBV5-1 combines with J gene TRBJ2-3; the match to TRBD1 covers 8 bases. J lost 0 bases, V lost 3 bases, and 6 bases had no gene match. This CDR3 spans 16 amino acids. The germline CDR1 and CDR2 sequences are SGHRS and YFSETQ. The CDR3 sequence is CASSSQTGASTDTQYF. CDR3 sequence (DNA): TGCGCCAGCAGCTCGCAGACAGGGGCTAGCACAGATACGCAGTATTTT.

This chain's CDR3 is CASSRATDTNEQFF. The DNA for the CDR3 is TGTGCCAGCAGCCGCGCGACAGATACCAATGAGCAGTTCTTC. The rearrangement links TRBV6-5 to TRBJ2-1; D is perhaps TRBD1 (5 bases). V gave up 6 bases and J gave up 6 bases, with 15 bases separating them. From germline, CDR1 is MNHEY and CDR2 SVGAGI. The CDR3 has 14 amino acids.

The V call is TRBV18, the J call TRBJ2-7, with a weak D call TRBD1 (5 bases). With 3 bases removed from V and 0 bases from J, the gap between germline ends came to 9 bases. Germline V CDR1 and CDR2: KGHSH, LQKENI. The CDR3 is 14 amino acids. The CDR3 DNA follows: TGTGCCAGCTCACCTATGACAGACTCCTACGAGCAGTACTTC. It codes for CASSPMTDSYEQYF.

The genes are TRBV5-1 and TRBJ2-3; D unresolved. Germline V CDR1 and CDR2: SGHRS, YFSETQ. V shed 0 bases and J shed 0 bases, with 11 bases lying between them. CDR3 length equals 16 residues. The CDR3: CASSLVIRNSTDTQYF. The CDR3 nucleotides are TGCGCCAGCAGCTTGGTTATCAGGAATAGCACAGATACGCAGTATTTT.

This chain joins TRBV29-1 and TRBJ2-1, with D unresolved. Germline CDR1 reads SQVTM; CDR2 reads ANQGSEA. This CDR3 is 15 amino acids long. Trimming removed 1 base from V and 4 bases from J, with 14 bases in between. The CDR3 DNA follows: TGCAGCGTTGAAGGAGCCCCCTCTCGTTACAATGAGCAGTTCTTC. Protein product: CSVEGAPSRYNEQFF.